This record covers a single TCR beta chain. The antigen is not known. This sample includes further DNA sequences coding for the same CDR3. This CDR3 comprises 13 residues. With 3 bases removed from V and 4 bases from J, the gap between germline ends came to 9 bases. In germline, CDR1 is LNHDA, CDR2 SQIVND (reference sequence). This entry is derived from a study of cytomegalovirus exposure and HLA in healthy donors. Whole-study results and caveats: A classifier reportedly called cytomegalovirus status with high sensitivity and specificity. Within the 100 to 150 validation repertoires, first-cohort TCR clusters tended to co-occur, according to a later analysis. Rare TCR sequences dominated, though some public TCRs recurred in many donors. Among TCR beta chains, those listed as cytomegalovirus-associated numbered over 150.

TCRdb's copy holds only in-frame clones and misses some; the assay was immunoSEQ multiplex PCR. The table shows approximately 150,000 clones, with 87% occurring only once. J is TRBJ1-2 and V is TRBV19, with TRBD1 as a possible D gene (5 bases). This TCR came from a woman aged 25 to 39 in good health and CMV-seronegative. Material: PBMCs. CDR3 DNA sequence: TGTGCCAGTAGTATTCAGGGTGGCTATGGCTACACCTTC. It translates to CASSIQGGYGYTF. The full variable domain, rest sourced from reference TRBV19 and TRBJ1-2, is DGGITQSPKYLFRKEGQNVTLSCEQNLNHDAMYWYRQDPGQGLRLIYYSQIVNDFQKGDIAEGYSVSREKKESFPLTVTSAQKNPTAFYLCASSIQGGYGYTFGSGTRLTVV.